Listed here are 13 T cell receptor beta chains from one sample, sequenced in a study of cytotoxic CD8 clonotypes in ibrutinib-treated CLL. Using immunoSEQ multiplex PCR, the repertoire was profiled, and TCRdb retains in-frame clones only, with some absent. This table holds fewer than 40,000 clones, approximately 67% found once. Sequencing was performed on PBMCs, taken at disease progression, from a patient treated with ibrutinib. These receptors all stem from a human donor with chronic lymphocytic leukemia.

This clone has just one count. The chain joins TRBV9 to TRBJ1-1; D is unclear. The CDR3 length is 14 residues. Germline assignment: CDR1 SGDLS and CDR2 YYNGEE. The ends were cut back, 2 bases at V and 2 bases at J, with 10 bases in the middle. This chain's CDR3 is CASSVMITNTEAFF. The CDR3 coding sequence is TGTGCCAGCAGCGTTATGATAACCAACACTGAAGCTTTCTTT.

The count of this clone is one. The chain uses TRBV9 and TRBJ2-2; possible D gene TRBD2, 5 bases. V lost 3 bases and J 7 bases, leaving 16 bases between the germline ends. In germline, CDR1 is SGDLS, CDR2 YYNGEE. The CDR3 is 15 amino acids. CDR3 sequence reads: CASSGTRVGSGELFF. As DNA, the CDR3 is TGTGCCAGCAGCGGAACTAGGGTGGGGAGCGGGGAGCTGTTTTTT.

This rearrangement joins TRBV21-1 to TRBJ2-7. TRBV21-1 is an annotated pseudogene. The CDR3 contains 19 residues. The CDR3: CASSKAHQRVKKGTYEQYF. The CDR3 DNA is TGTGCCAGCAGCAAAGCCCACCAGAGGGTTAAGAAGGGGACCTACGAGCAGTACTTC.

The J gene is TRBJ1-2, the V gene TRBV7-2; 7 nucleotides line up with TRBD1. This CDR3 has 15 amino acids. V was clipped by 5 bases and J by 4 bases; unmatched bases: 10. CDR1 SGHTA and CDR2 FQGNSA come from the germline V gene. The CDR3 sequence: CASSTRQGFAYGYTF. In DNA, the CDR3 is TGTGCCAGCAGCACCCGACAGGGTTTTGCCTATGGCTACACCTTC.

The gene calls are TRBV5-1 and TRBJ1-1, with no clear D. The CDR3 contains 15 residues. Germline assignment: CDR1 SGHRS and CDR2 YFSETQ. The ends were cut back, 2 bases at V and 0 bases at J, with 11 bases in the middle. The chain's CDR3 is CASSLDAGMNTEAFF. DNA of the CDR3: TGCGCCAGCAGCTTAGACGCCGGCATGAACACTGAAGCTTTCTTT. The full variable domain, completed using reference TRBV5-1 and TRBJ1-1, is KAGVTQTPRYLIKTRGQQVTLSCSPISGHRSVSWYQQTPGQGLQFLFEYFSETQRNKGNFPGRFSGRQFSNSRSEMNVSTLELGDSALYLCASSLDAGMNTEAFFGQGTRLTVV.

This clone has just a few counts. This chain uses TRBV5-4 with TRBJ1-1, with D possibly TRBD1 on 6 matching bases. This CDR3 has 14 residues. Germline V gene sequence: CDR1 SGHNT, CDR2 YYREEE (reference sequence). V was trimmed by 1 base and J by 3 bases, leaving 10 bases between them. The CDR3 nucleotides read TGTGCCAGCAGCTTGTACGACAGGTACACTGAAGCTTTCTTT. Its protein product is CASSLYDRYTEAFF.

The chain links TRBV11-3 to TRBJ2-4, with D tentatively TRBD1 (6 bases). Per germline, CDR1 SGHNT and CDR2 YENEEA. V was shortened by 5 bases and J by 8 bases, with 16 bases between the two germline ends. This CDR3 region has 14 residues. CDR3 sequence: CASSPTGQRDIQYF. Written as DNA, the CDR3 is TGTGCCAGCAGCCCGACCGGACAGAGGGACATTCAGTACTTC.

This chain joins TRBV13 and TRBJ1-6; tentatively, D is TRBD1 (5 bases). Deletions cut 7 bases from V and 7 bases from J, with 17 bases between. The CDR3 has 15 residues. The germline gives CDR1 PRHDT, CDR2 FYEKMQ (reference sequence). The CDR3 region is CASTVERGWNSPLHF. CDR3 nucleotides: TGTGCCAGCACCGTAGAGAGGGGCTGGAATTCACCCCTCCACTTT.

The chain combines TRBV4-1 with TRBJ2-7; 13 bases map to TRBD2. Trimming removed 0 bases from V and 4 bases from J; junction bases left unmatched: 3. Germline CDR1 and CDR2: MGHRA and YSYEKL. This CDR3 spans 16 amino acids. The CDR3 bases are TGCGCCAGCAGCCAAGAGTGGACTAGCGGGAGATACGAGCAGTACTTC. Translation gives CASSQEWTSGRYEQYF.

This chain connects TRBV6-6 to TRBJ2-7; the D gene is possibly TRBD2 (6 bases). V was trimmed by 5 bases and J by 3 bases, leaving 20 bases between them. The CDR3 is 16 residues long. Germline CDR1 reads MNHNY; CDR2 reads SVGAGI (reference sequence). CDR3 loop: CASSRGLGGLSYEQYF. In DNA, the CDR3 is TGTGCCAGCAGTCGCGGCCTCGGGGGACTCAGCTACGAGCAGTACTTC.

The chain employs TRBV6-5 and TRBJ2-7, with TRBD2 matching 11 bases. CDR1 is MNHEY, CDR2 SVGAGI, per germline. CDR3 length equals 14 residues. With V trimmed by 5 bases and J by 4 bases, 4 bases remained unmatched. The CDR3 loop is CASSLRLAGYEQYF. CDR3 DNA sequence: TGTGCCAGCAGTCTCCGACTAGCGGGATACGAGCAGTACTTC.

The chain is built from TRBV28 and TRBJ1-4, with D tentatively TRBD1 (6 bases). Germline CDR1 MDHEN, CDR2 SYDVKM. Between the trimmed V and J ends, which lost 2 bases and 2 bases, there was a span of 9 bases. This CDR3 has 15 residues. The CDR3 protein is CASSLGGGTNEKLFF. The DNA for the CDR3 is TGTGCCAGCAGTTTAGGGGGGGGCACTAATGAAAAACTGTTTTTT.

This chain joins TRBV5-6 and TRBJ2-2; 8 positions match TRBD2. The V segment lost 4 bases and the J segment 2 bases; nucleotides outside the gene matches: 7. Germline V gene data show CDR1 as SGHDT and CDR2 as YYEEEE. CDR3 length: 16 residues. CDR3: CASSPRSGSNTGELFF. In DNA form, the CDR3 reads TGTGCCAGCAGCCCAAGGAGCGGGAGCAACACCGGGGAGCTGTTTTTT.